This T cell receptor (beta chain) was recorded in a study of blood T cell repertoires in COVID-19. J lost 4 bases, V lost 3 bases, and 12 bases had no gene match. CDR1 and CDR2 (germline): LGHNA, YNFKEQ. The CDR3 totals 16 residues. As handled by the study authors: How many nucleated cells were present was estimated from reference gene primer amplification. The table came from immunoSEQ multiplex PCR; TCRdb's copy has only in-frame clones and leaves some out. D and trimming come from the DNA, and the V and J calls and clone size come from that table. This repertoire shows around 260,000 clones, approximately 87% found once; its top ten account for under 5.5%.

The chain is built from TRBV4-2 and TRBJ2-7, with 7 bases matching TRBD1. The receptor was isolated from a man aged 55-75 years who had recovered from COVID-19. Material for sequencing was peripheral blood. The CDR3 spells CASSQGDRQSWYEQYF. The DNA for the CDR3 is TGTGCCAGCAGCCAGGGGGACAGACAGAGTTGGTACGAGCAGTACTTC.